This T cell receptor (beta chain) came from a study of CD8 T cells in Susac syndrome. With random hexamers, 0.5 to 1 ug RNA was reverse transcribed. Multiplex immunoSEQ PCR targeted 54 Vbeta and 13 Jbeta TCR beta segments. TCRdb called the immunoSEQ multiplex PCR reads again in MiXCR, with one record for every CDR3 protein. Of fewer than 200,000 distinct CDR3 sequences listed, about 95% are singletons. The patients who served as multiple sclerosis controls were treatment-naive and had stable or active relapsing-remitting disease that fulfilled the revised McDonald criteria. V was trimmed by 0 bases and J by 5 bases, leaving 5 bases between them. There are 13 residues in the CDR3. Germline CDR1 and CDR2: LNHNV and YYDKDF (reference sequence).

V is TRBV15 and J is TRBJ2-1; the D is unclear. Sequencing used CD8+ T cells from PBMCs. The TCR comes from a human donor with multiple sclerosis. Here the CDR3 reads CATSREFDNEQFF. The CDR3, as DNA: TGTGCCACCAGCAGAGAGTTTGACAATGAGCAGTTCTTC.